This section outlines one TCR beta chain sequence together with its context. The sample belongs to a study of T cell changes during pregnancy in multiple sclerosis. Germline V gene sequence: CDR1 SEHNR, CDR2 FQNEAQ (reference sequence). The CDR3 runs to 16 residues. V lost 0 bases, J lost 2 bases, and 5 bases stayed unmatched. TCRdb's copy holds only in-frame clones and misses some; the assay was immunoSEQ multiplex PCR. The sample carries 45,000 to 65,000 clones, around 93% recorded once. The receptor was derived from a female donor with multiple sclerosis, enrolled in a pregnancy study. Sequences were derived from CD4+ T cells from peripheral blood mononuclear cells, sampled after pregnancy. This chain joins TRBV7-9 and TRBJ2-7, with TRBD1 matching 9 bases. The CDR3 here is CASSLALGQGTYEQYF. CDR3 sequence (DNA): TGTGCCAGCAGCTTAGCTTTAGGACAGGGGACCTACGAGCAGTACTTC.